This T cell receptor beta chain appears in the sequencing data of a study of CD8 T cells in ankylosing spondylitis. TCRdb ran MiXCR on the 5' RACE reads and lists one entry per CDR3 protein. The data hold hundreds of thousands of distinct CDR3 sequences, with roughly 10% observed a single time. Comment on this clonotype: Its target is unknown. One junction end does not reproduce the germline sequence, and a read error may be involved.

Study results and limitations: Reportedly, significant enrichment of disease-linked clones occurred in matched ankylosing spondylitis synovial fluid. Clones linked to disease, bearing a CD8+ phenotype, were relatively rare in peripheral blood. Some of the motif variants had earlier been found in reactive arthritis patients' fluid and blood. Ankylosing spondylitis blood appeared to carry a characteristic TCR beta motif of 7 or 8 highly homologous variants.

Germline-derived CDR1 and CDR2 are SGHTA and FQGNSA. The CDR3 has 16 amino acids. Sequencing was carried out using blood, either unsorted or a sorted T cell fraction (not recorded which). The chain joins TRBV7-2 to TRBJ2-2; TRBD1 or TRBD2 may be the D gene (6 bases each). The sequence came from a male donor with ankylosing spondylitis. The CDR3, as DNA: TGTGCCAGCACCTTAACGGGGGCGGCAGGCACCGGGGAGCTGTTTTTT. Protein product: CASTLTGAAGTGELFF.